This TCR beta chain was recorded in a study of control samples from healthy donors and cancer patients. TCRdb keeps only in-frame clones here, not all; method: immunoSEQ multiplex PCR. The data show some 120,000 clones, around 87% seen once. Germline V gives CDR1 MNHEY, CDR2 SVGAGI. J lost 5 bases, V lost 4 bases, and 11 bases had no gene match. CDR3 length equals 16 residues. The V gene is TRBV6-5, the J gene TRBJ1-2; 9 positions agree with TRBD1. Sequencing was done on a sample of blood. The origin of this receptor is a man between 60 and 70 years old in good health. This CDR3 reads CASSSPGTGRGYGYTF. As DNA, the CDR3 is TGTGCCAGCAGTTCACCCGGGACAGGGCGAGGATATGGCTACACCTTC.